This T cell receptor (beta chain) was identified in a study of shared clonotypes between healthy human individuals. About the research overall: Each donor's CD4 naive and CD4 memory cells filled three plates apiece, CD8 naive two, and CD8 memory one. Notes on the study in general: The low donor count limited represented genetic and exposure-history diversity. Among non-shared clonotypes, generation probabilities were lower than among those shared by all four donors.

Several immunoSEQ plates held equal portions of the genomic DNA taken from each subset. The table came from immunoSEQ multiplex PCR; TCRdb's copy has only in-frame clones and leaves some out. The sample lists roughly 720,000 clones, 90% occurring once. A note on this clone: Its specificity is unknown.

The sample taken for sequencing was memory CD8+ T cells from PBMCs. Subset specified: CD45RO+ cells pooled with CCR7-negative TemRA cells. This TCR derives from a man younger than 35 in good health. Some clones in this sample may be carry-over from other donors' samples.

This chain's CDR3 is CASSGGQGPYEQYF. As DNA, the CDR3 is TGTGCCAGTAGCGGGGGACAGGGCCCCTACGAGCAGTACTTC. The chain uses TRBV19 and TRBJ2-7; 9 bases map to TRBD1. V shed 6 bases and J 2 bases; nucleotides not matched to a gene: 5. CDR3 length equals 14 residues. Germline CDR1 LNHDA, CDR2 SQIVND (reference sequence).